The following is a T cell receptor (beta chain) sequence with its context. Its antigen remains unknown. The sample originates from a study of T-cell memory formation after mild COVID-19. Background on the study: Largely, the TCR clusters proved donor specific. Findings and limits, study-wide: Of the contracting clones, CD4+ ones lay mainly in CM and EM, and CD8+ ones in EMRA. Detection of some responders pre-infection suggested pre-existing cross-reactive memory T cells participated.

Constant-segment primers served in 5'RACE that generated TCR alpha and TCR beta cDNA libraries bearing sample barcodes and UMIs. TCRdb recomputed calls from the 5' RACE reads with MiXCR, one row per CDR3 protein. The sample shows about 58,000 distinct CDR3 sequences, around 30% of them seen only once. The CDR3 loop spans 15 amino acids. After removal of 4 bases from V and 6 bases from J, the junction contained 9 bases not matched to a gene. Germline V lookup: CDR1 SGHRS, CDR2 YFSETQ. Material: PBMCs or a T cell subset sorted from them (not recorded which). The chain recombines TRBV5-1 with TRBJ2-2, with 7 bases that match TRBD1. The receptor was isolated from a man aged 18 to 30 who had mild COVID-19 (a few samples of this study predate the infection). Cell type and time point are not known. The CDR3 loop reads CASSPGTEWSGELFF. The CDR3 DNA sequence: TGCGCCAGCAGCCCTGGGACAGAATGGTCCGGGGAGCTGTTTTTT.